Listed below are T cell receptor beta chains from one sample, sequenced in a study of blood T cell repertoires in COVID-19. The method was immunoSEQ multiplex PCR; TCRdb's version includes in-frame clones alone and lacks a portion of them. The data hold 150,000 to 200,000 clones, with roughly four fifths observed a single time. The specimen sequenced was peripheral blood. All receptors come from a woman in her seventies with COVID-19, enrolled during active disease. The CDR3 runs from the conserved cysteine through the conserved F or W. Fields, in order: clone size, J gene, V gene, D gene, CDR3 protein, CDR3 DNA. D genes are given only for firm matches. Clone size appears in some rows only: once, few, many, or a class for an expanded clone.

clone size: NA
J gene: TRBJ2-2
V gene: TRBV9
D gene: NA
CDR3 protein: CASSLRGGPSRGDSGELFF
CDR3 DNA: TGTGCCAGCAGCCTGAGGGGAGGGCCTTCGAGGGGGGATAGCGGGGAGCTGTTTTTT

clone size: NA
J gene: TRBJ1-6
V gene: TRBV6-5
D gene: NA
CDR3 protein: CASSYSSRGPTPLHF
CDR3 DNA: TGTGCCAGCAGTTACTCTTCCAGGGGTCCGACACCCCTCCACTTT

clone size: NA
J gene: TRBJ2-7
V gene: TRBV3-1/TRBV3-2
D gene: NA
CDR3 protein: CASSQVPDEQYF
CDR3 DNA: TGTGCCAGCAGCCAAGTGCCGGACGAGCAGTACTTC

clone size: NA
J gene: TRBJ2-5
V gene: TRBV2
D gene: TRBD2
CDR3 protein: CASIFSGRYQETQYF
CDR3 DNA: TGTGCCAGCATTTTTAGCGGGAGGTACCAAGAGACCCAGTACTTC

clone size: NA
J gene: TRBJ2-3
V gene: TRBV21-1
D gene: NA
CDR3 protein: CANNPTDRLAGDTQYF
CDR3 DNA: TGTGCCAACAATCCGACAGATCGGCTAGCGGGAGATACGCAGTATTTT

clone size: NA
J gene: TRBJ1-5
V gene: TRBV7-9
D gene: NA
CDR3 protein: CASSFATGHNQPQHF
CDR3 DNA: TGTGCCAGCAGCTTTGCAACAGGGCACAATCAGCCCCAGCATTTT

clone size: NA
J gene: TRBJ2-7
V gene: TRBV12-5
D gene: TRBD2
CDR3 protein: CASGPTSGEHYEQYF
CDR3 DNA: TGTGCTAGTGGGCCGACTAGCGGGGAACACTACGAGCAGTACTTC

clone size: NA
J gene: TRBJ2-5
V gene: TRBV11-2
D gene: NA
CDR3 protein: CASSPGGQETQYF
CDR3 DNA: TGTGCCAGCAGTCCCGGCGGGCAAGAGACCCAGTACTTC

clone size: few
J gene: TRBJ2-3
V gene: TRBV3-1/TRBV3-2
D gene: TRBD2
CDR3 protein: CASSRRGLAGADTQYF
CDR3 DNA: TGTGCCAGCAGCCGCAGGGGATTAGCGGGGGCAGATACGCAGTATTTT

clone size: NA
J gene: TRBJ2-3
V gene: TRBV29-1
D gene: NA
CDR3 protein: CSVEEGDTQYF
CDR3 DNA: TGCAGCGTTGAGGAGGGGGATACGCAGTATTTT

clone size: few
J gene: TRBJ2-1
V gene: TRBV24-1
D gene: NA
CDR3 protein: CATSETRREQFF
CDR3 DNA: TGTGCCACCAGTGAAACTAGAAGAGAGCAGTTCTTC

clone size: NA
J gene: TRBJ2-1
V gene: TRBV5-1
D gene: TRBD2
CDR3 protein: CASSLGTAGESEQFF
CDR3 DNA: TGCGCCAGCAGCTTGGGTACAGCGGGAGAGAGTGAGCAGTTCTTC

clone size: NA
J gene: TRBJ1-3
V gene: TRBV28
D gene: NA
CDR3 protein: CASSPGQRGNTIYF
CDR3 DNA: TGTGCCAGCAGTCCCGGACAGCGCGGAAACACCATATATTTT

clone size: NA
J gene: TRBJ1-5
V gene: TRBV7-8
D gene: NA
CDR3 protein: CASSGGRIGNQPQHF
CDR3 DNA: TGTGCCAGCAGCGGGGGGAGGATTGGCAATCAGCCCCAGCATTTT

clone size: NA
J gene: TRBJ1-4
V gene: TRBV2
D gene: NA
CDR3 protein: CASSEAQGREVKLFF
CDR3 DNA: TGTGCCAGCAGTGAAGCGCAGGGGCGGGAGGTAAAACTGTTTTTT

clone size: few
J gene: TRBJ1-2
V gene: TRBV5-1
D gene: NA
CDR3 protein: CASSLEGQASGYTF
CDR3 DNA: TGCGCCAGCAGCTTGGAGGGACAAGCAAGTGGCTACACCTTC

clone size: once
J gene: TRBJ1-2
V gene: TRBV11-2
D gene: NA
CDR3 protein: CASTEKAGHGYTF
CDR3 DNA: TGTGCCAGCACCGAAAAGGCGGGACATGGCTACACCTTC

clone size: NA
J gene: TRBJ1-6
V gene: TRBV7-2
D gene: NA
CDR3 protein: CASSFSTGPNSPLHF
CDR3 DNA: TGTGCCAGCAGCTTCTCTACAGGCCCTAATTCACCCCTCCACTTT

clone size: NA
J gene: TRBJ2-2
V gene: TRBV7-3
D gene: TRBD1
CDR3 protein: CASSFRQGMNTGELFF
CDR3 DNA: TGTGCCAGCAGCTTTCGACAGGGCATGAACACCGGGGAGCTGTTTTTT

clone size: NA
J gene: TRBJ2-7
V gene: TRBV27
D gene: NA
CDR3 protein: CASSGWGRVYEQYF
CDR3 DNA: TGTGCCAGCAGTGGGTGGGGCCGGGTCTACGAGCAGTACTTC

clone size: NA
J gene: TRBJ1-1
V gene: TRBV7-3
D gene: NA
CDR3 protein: CASSLAGRDTEAFF
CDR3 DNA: TGTGCCAGCAGCTTGGCAGGCAGGGACACTGAAGCTTTCTTT

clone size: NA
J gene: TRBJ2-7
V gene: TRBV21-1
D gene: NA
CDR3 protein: CASSIHGLAGAYEQYF
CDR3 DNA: TGTGCCAGCAGCATCCATGGACTAGCGGGAGCCTACGAGCAGTACTTC

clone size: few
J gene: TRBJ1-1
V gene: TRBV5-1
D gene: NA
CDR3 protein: CASSLVGGFAEAFF
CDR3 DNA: TGCGCCAGCAGCTTGGTGGGGGGGTTCGCTGAAGCTTTCTTT

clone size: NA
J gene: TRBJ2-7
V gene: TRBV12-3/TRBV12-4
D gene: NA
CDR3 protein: CASSPTRAGEQYF
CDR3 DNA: TGTGCCAGCAGTCCAACTAGGGCGGGAGAGCAGTACTTC

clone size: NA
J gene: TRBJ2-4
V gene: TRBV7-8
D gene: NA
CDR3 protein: CASSLRSGSVRSGKNIQYF
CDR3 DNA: TGTGCCAGCAGCTTAAGATCCGGGTCTGTAAGGTCCGGAAAAAACATTCAGTACTTC

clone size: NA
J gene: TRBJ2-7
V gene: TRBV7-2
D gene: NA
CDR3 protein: CASSQNGGYEQYF
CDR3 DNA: TGTGCCAGCAGCCAAAACGGGGGCTACGAGCAGTACTTC

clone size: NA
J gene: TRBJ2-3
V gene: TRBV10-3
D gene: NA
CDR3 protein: CAISKARLSTDTQYF
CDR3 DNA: TGTGCCATCAGTAAAGCACGGTTGAGCACAGATACGCAGTATTTT

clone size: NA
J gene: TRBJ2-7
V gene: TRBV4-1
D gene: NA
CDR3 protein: CASSQGVGPYEQYF
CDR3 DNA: TGCGCCAGCAGCCAAGGGGTGGGCCCCTACGAGCAGTACTTC

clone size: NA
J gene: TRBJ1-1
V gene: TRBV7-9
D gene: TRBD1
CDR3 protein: CASSSRVTGDGTEAFF
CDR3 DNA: TGTGCCAGCAGCTCAAGGGTGACAGGGGATGGGACTGAAGCTTTCTTT

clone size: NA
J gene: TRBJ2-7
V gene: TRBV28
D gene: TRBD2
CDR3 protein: CASTRALAGSYEQYF
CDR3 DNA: TGTGCCAGCACAAGGGCCCTAGCGGGTAGCTACGAGCAGTACTTC

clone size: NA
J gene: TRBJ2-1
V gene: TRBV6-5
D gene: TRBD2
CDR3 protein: CASIKRASGSNEQFF
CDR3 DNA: TGTGCCAGTATAAAAAGGGCTAGCGGAAGCAATGAGCAGTTCTTC

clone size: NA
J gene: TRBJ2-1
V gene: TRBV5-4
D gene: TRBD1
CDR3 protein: CASSLVHRGWDEQFF
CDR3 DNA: TGTGCCAGCAGCTTGGTTCACAGGGGTTGGGATGAGCAGTTCTTC

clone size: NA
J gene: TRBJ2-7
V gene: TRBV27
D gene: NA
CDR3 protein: CASSSRTTQYEQYF
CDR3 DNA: TGTGCCAGCAGTTCCCGGACTACCCAGTACGAGCAGTACTTC

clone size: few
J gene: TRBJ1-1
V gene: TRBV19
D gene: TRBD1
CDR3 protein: CASSSQGVLKNTEAFF
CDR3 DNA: TGTGCCAGTAGTTCCCAGGGGGTCTTGAAGAACACTGAAGCTTTCTTT

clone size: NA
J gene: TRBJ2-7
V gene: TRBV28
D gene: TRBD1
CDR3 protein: CASSYGRGNEQYF
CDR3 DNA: TGTGCCAGCAGTTATGGCAGGGGGAACGAGCAGTACTTC

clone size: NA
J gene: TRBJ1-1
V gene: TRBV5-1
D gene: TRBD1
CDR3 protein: CASRSGGSMNTEAFF
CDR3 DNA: TGCGCCAGCAGATCAGGGGGTTCAATGAACACTGAAGCTTTCTTT

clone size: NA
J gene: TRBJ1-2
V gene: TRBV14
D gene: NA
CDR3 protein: CASSQGAFGYTF
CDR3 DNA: TGTGCCAGCAGCCAGGGGGCGTTCGGCTACACCTTC

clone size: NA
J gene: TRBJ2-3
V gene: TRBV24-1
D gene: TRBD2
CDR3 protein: CATSESTSGSTDTQYF
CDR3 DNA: TGTGCCACCAGTGAATCGACTAGCGGGAGCACAGATACGCAGTATTTT

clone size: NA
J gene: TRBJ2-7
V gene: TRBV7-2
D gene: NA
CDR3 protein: CASSLTGKQYF
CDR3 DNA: TGTGCCAGCAGCTTAACAGGCAAGCAGTACTTC

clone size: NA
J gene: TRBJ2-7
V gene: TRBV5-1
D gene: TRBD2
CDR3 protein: CASSLDGLASAYEQYF
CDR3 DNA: TGCGCCAGCAGCTTGGACGGACTAGCGAGCGCCTACGAGCAGTACTTC

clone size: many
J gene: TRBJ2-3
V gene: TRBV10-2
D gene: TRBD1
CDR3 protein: CASGTARTDTQYF
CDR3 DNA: TGCGCCAGTGGGACAGCCAGAACAGATACGCAGTATTTT

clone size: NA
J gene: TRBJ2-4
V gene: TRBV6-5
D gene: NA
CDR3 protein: CASRDNAKNIQYF
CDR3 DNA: TGTGCCAGTCGGGACAACGCCAAAAACATTCAGTACTTC

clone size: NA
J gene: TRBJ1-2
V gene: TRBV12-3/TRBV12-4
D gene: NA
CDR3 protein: CASSLLPGNGYTF
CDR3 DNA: TGTGCCAGCAGTTTACTTCCGGGTAATGGCTACACCTTC

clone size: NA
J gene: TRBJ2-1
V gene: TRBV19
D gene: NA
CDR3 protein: CASSRAESSYNEQFF
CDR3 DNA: TGTGCCAGTAGTCGAGCGGAGAGCTCCTACAATGAGCAGTTCTTC

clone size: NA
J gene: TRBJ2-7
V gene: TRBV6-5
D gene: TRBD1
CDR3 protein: CASSYEGQGLYEQYF
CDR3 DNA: TGTGCCAGCAGTTACGAAGGACAGGGGCTGTACGAGCAGTACTTC

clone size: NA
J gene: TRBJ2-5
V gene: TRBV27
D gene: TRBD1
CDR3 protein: CASSPNWDRHRETQYF
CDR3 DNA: TGTGCCAGCAGTCCCAATTGGGACAGGCACCGAGAGACCCAGTACTTC

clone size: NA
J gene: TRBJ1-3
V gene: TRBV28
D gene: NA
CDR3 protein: CASSLEGIRRNTIYF
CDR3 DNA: TGTGCCAGCAGTTTAGAGGGTATAAGGAGAAACACCATATATTTT

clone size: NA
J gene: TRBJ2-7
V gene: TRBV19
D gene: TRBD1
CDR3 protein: CASSNAGGAYEQYF
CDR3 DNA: TGTGCCAGTAGTAACGCAGGGGGAGCCTACGAGCAGTACTTC

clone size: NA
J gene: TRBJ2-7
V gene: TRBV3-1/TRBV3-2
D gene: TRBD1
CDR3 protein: CASSPKTGQGTGEQYF
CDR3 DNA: TGTGCCAGCAGTCCTAAAACGGGACAGGGGACGGGGGAGCAGTACTTC

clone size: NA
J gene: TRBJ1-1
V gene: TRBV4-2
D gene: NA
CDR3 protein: CASSQVGTGKAFF
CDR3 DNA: TGTGCCAGCAGCCAAGTCGGAACGGGAAAAGCTTTCTTT

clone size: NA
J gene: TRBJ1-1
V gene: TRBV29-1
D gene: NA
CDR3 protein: CSVEERNTEAFF
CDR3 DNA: TGCAGCGTTGAAGAGAGGAACACTGAAGCTTTCTTT

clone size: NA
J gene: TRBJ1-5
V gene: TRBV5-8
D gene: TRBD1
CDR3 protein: CASSLGDRGNNQPQHF
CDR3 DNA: TGTGCCAGCAGCTTGGGGGACAGGGGTAACAATCAGCCCCAGCATTTT

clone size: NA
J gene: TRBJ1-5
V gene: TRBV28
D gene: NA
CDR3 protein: CASKGTFNQPQHF
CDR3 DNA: TGTGCCAGCAAGGGGACTTTTAATCAGCCCCAGCATTTT

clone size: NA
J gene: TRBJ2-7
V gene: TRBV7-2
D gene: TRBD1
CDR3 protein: CASSTRTGLRYEQYF
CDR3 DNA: TGTGCCAGCAGCACCCGGACAGGGTTGAGGTACGAGCAGTACTTC